The 21 T cell receptor beta chains presented below share a single source sample, sequenced in a study of regulatory T cells in long-lasting Graves disease. Relying on iRepertoire HTBI primers and Arm-PCR of CDR3 regions, the team built TCR beta libraries. TCRdb reprocessed the multiplex PCR reads via MiXCR and lists one record per CDR3 protein. Of about 310,000 distinct CDR3 sequences in the sample, around 21% were seen once. Time point described: persistent/refractory GD, antithyroid drugs over 5 years with positive TRAb. PBMC RNA served as the TCR library source. The sequences come from peripheral blood mononuclear cells (PBMCs), collected when the disease was refractory, from a patient treated with antithyroid drugs. The receptors stem from a female donor with Graves disease.

This chain connects TRBV20-1 to TRBJ2-7; D possibly corresponds to TRBD2 (6 bases). V lost 7 bases and J 0 bases, leaving 22 bases between the germline ends. Germline CDR1 and CDR2: DFQATT and SNEGSKA (reference sequence). This CDR3 is 16 amino acids long. The CDR3 reads CSVRLLLYGSSYEQYF. Written as DNA, the CDR3 is TGCAGTGTTAGGCTTCTGTTGTACGGGAGCTCCTACGAGCAGTACTTC.

This clonotype was picked up many times. This chain connects TRBV11-2 to TRBJ1-1; D gene unclear. The V gene lost 3 bases and the J gene lost 1 base, with 9 bases spanning the gap. In germline, CDR1 is SGHAT, CDR2 FQNNGV. The CDR3 has 14 amino acids. This chain's CDR3 is CASSFGRPNTEAFF. The CDR3 DNA reads TGTGCCAGCAGCTTTGGGAGGCCGAACACTGAAGCTTTCTTT. The entire variable domain, with the rest obtained from reference TRBV11-2 and TRBJ1-1, is as follows: EAGVAQSPRYKIIEKRQSVAFWCNPISGHATLYWYQQILGQGPKLLIQFQNNGVVDDSQLPKDRFSAERLKGVDSTLKIQPAKLEDSAVYLCASSFGRPNTEAFFGQGTRLTVV.

This clonotype has a count of ten or more. The rearrangement links TRBV2 to TRBJ1-1, with 12 bases identical to TRBD1. The V gene's germline CDR1 is SNHLY and CDR2 FYNNEI. The trim removed 9 bases at V and 6 bases at J, leaving 11 bases unmatched. The CDR3 is 15 amino acids. The CDR3 loop is CARTGTGGKWPEAFF. Written as DNA, the CDR3 is TGTGCCAGAACCGGGACAGGGGGCAAGTGGCCTGAAGCTTTCTTT.

This chain links TRBV19 with TRBJ1-5, with no clear D. V lost 5 bases and J 3 bases, leaving 8 bases between the germline ends. The CDR3 covers 13 residues. The germline V gene has CDR1 LNHDA and CDR2 SQIVND (reference sequence). CDR3 amino acids: CASSYTVNQPQHF. The CDR3, as DNA: TGTGCCAGTAGTTATACAGTCAATCAGCCCCAGCATTTT. Full variable domain (rest looked up from reference TRBV19 and TRBJ1-5): DGGITQSPKYLFRKEGQNVTLSCEQNLNHDAMYWYRQDPGQGLRLIYYSQIVNDFQKGDIAEGYSVSREKKESFPLTVTSAQKNPTAFYLCASSYTVNQPQHFGDGTRLSIL.

This clonotype has more than one count but fewer than ten. The rearrangement uses TRBV19 and TRBJ1-5; no clear D. The CDR3 totals 16 residues. V dropped 3 bases and J dropped 4 bases, with 16 bases sitting between them. Germline CDR1 LNHDA, CDR2 SQIVND (reference sequence). CDR3 protein: CASSIQKGLGNQPQHF. The DNA of the CDR3 is TGTGCCAGTAGTATCCAAAAGGGTCTCGGAAATCAGCCCCAGCATTTT.

This clonotype was recorded at least ten times. DNA of the CDR3: TGTGCCAGCAGCTCCCGAGGGAGCAGGGGGCCCCAAGAGACCCAGTACTTC. Translated: CASSSRGSRGPQETQYF. The chain uses TRBV7-2 and TRBJ2-5; 8 bases agree with TRBD1. The germline CDR1 and CDR2 sequences are SGHTA and FQGNSA. V was clipped by 4 bases and J by 1 base; unmatched bases: 11. CDR3 size: 17 residues.

Many counts were recorded for this clonotype. The chain recombines TRBV28 with TRBJ1-5; tentative D call: TRBD1 (5 bases). The CDR3 runs to 17 residues. Germline V gene sequence: CDR1 MDHEN, CDR2 SYDVKM. V was trimmed by 2 bases and J by 0 bases, leaving 14 bases between them. DNA of the CDR3: TGTGCCAGCAGTTTAGTAGGGAGGGGAGGTAGCAATCAGCCCCAGCATTTT. The encoded protein is CASSLVGRGGSNQPQHF.

The chain is built from TRBV4-1 and TRBJ1-1; perhaps TRBD1 as D (5 bases). There are 13 residues in the CDR3. Germline V gene sequence: CDR1 MGHRA, CDR2 YSYEKL. V lost 2 bases to trimming and J lost 5 bases, with 9 bases between them. CDR3: CASSQQGRTEAFF. The CDR3 DNA reads as TGCGCCAGCAGCCAACAGGGACGGACTGAAGCTTTCTTT.

This clonotype came up many times. This chain joins TRBV5-6 and TRBJ1-6; D ambiguous. The length of the CDR3 is 15 residues. In germline, CDR1 is SGHDT, CDR2 YYEEEE. Trimming removed 0 bases from V and 7 bases from J, with 11 bases in between. The CDR3: CASSLVARANSPLHF. The DNA of the CDR3 is TGTGCCAGCAGCTTGGTGGCACGGGCGAATTCACCCCTCCACTTT.

This clonotype was seen ten or more times. This chain links TRBV6-1 with TRBJ1-1; no clear D. The germline CDR1 and CDR2 sequences are MNHNS and SASEGT. Trimming pared 10 bases from V and 1 base from J, leaving 4 bases between. CDR3 length equals 10 residues. In nucleotides, the CDR3 is TGTGCCAAAGCGAACACTGAAGCTTTCTTT. Translating gives CAKANTEAFF.

This clonotype was counted a few times. This sequence joins TRBV15 and TRBJ1-5; tentative D call: TRBD1 (6 bases). The CDR3 is 17 residues long. Trimming pared 1 base from V and 0 bases from J, leaving 13 bases between. Germline-derived CDR1 and CDR2 are LNHNV and YYDKDF (reference sequence). As DNA, the CDR3 is TGTGCCACCAGCAGAGTTACCCGGACAGATAGCAATCAGCCCCAGCATTTT. It is translated as CATSRVTRTDSNQPQHF.

This clonotype was found a few times. The CDR3 coding sequence is TGTGCCAGCAGCTTAGAGGCCAGCGATGGAAACACCATATATTTT. Its protein is CASSLEASDGNTIYF. V and J are TRBV11-2 and TRBJ1-3; D gene uncertain. Germline loops: CDR1 SGHAT, CDR2 FQNNGV. Between the trimmed V and J ends, which lost 0 bases and 3 bases, there was a span of 9 bases. The CDR3 has 15 residues.

This chain links TRBV5-1 with TRBJ1-2, with D unclear. The CDR3 has 15 residues. Germline V lookup: CDR1 SGHRS, CDR2 YFSETQ. The V end lost 4 bases, the J end lost 6 bases, and 19 bases lay between the germline ends. CDR3 DNA: TGCGCCAGCAGCCCGCGGGCGGACTCCTACGATGGCTACACCTTC. It yields the protein CASSPRADSYDGYTF. Combining the CDR3 with reference TRBV5-1 and TRBJ1-2 gives the whole variable domain KAGVTQTPRYLIKTRGQQVTLSCSPISGHRSVSWYQQTPGQGLQFLFEYFSETQRNKGNFPGRFSGRQFSNSRSEMNVSTLELGDSALYLCASSPRADSYDGYTFGSGTRLTVV.

This clonotype came up many times. V is TRBV7-8 and J is TRBJ2-7; 10 bases map to TRBD1. V trimming: 5 bases; J trimming: 4 bases; junction bases outside the gene matches: 5. CDR3 length equals 14 residues. Germline CDR1 is SGHVS and CDR2 is FQNEAQ. CDR3 DNA sequence: TGTGCCAGCAGCCCAAGGACAGGGGGTTACGAGCAGTACTTC. Translated: CASSPRTGGYEQYF. Full variable domain (rest looked up from reference TRBV7-8 and TRBJ2-7): GAGVSQSPRYKVAKRGQDVALRCDPISGHVSLFWYQQALGQGPEFLTYFQNEAQLDKSGLPSDRFFAERPEGSVSTLKIQRTQQEDSAVYLCASSPRTGGYEQYFGPGTRLTVT.

This clonotype came up many times. The chain couples TRBV11-2 to TRBJ2-2; D gene uncertain. The ends were cut back, 2 bases at V and 4 bases at J, with 11 bases in the middle. This CDR3 is 15 amino acids long. CDR1 and CDR2 (germline): SGHAT, FQNNGV. CDR3: CASSLTELITGELFF. The CDR3 DNA sequence: TGTGCCAGCAGCTTAACGGAGTTAATCACCGGGGAGCTGTTTTTT. Full variable domain (outside the CDR3, taken from reference TRBV11-2 and TRBJ2-2): EAGVAQSPRYKIIEKRQSVAFWCNPISGHATLYWYQQILGQGPKLLIQFQNNGVVDDSQLPKDRFSAERLKGVDSTLKIQPAKLEDSAVYLCASSLTELITGELFFGEGSRLTVL.

In regard to this clonotype: At one end the junction does not follow the germline gene, possibly because of a read error. The V and J genes are TRBV7-6 and TRBJ2-2, with a tentative D call TRBD2 (6 bases). There are 14 residues in the CDR3. The germline V gene encodes CDR1 SGHVS and CDR2 FNYEAQ. The DNA for the CDR3 is TGTGCTAGCAGCCCAATGGGGGGAGTCGGGGAGCTGTTTTTT. Translation: CASSPMGGVGELFF.

This chain links TRBV28 with TRBJ2-5, with D possibly matching TRBD2 (6 bases). CDR1 is MDHEN, CDR2 SYDVKM, per germline. The germline V and J ends were trimmed by 6 bases and 0 bases, with 14 bases remaining between them. CDR3 length: 15 amino acids. CDR3 nucleotides: TGTGCCAGCAGCCCGCCGGGGAGGTACCAAGAGACCCAGTACTTC. As protein: CASSPPGRYQETQYF. Based on the CDR3 plus reference TRBV28 and TRBJ2-5, the full variable domain is DVKVTQSSRYLVKRTGEKVFLECVQDMDHENMFWYRQDPGLGLRLIYFSYDVKMKEKGDIPEGYSVSREKKERFSLILESASTNQTSMYLCASSPPGRYQETQYFGPGTRLLVL.

V is TRBV7-3 and J is TRBJ2-2; D gene ambiguous. The CDR3 is 17 amino acids. V gave up 2 bases and J gave up 0 bases, with 13 bases separating them. CDR1 is SGHTA and CDR2 is FQGTGA in the germline V gene. CDR3 nucleotide sequence: TGTGCCAGCAGCTTAGGCCGGAACACCTCGAACACCGGGGAGCTGTTTTTT. Amino acid sequence: CASSLGRNTSNTGELFF.

The chain recombines TRBV28 with TRBJ1-6; D unresolved. Germline V gene sequence: CDR1 MDHEN, CDR2 SYDVKM. V gave up 4 bases and J gave up 0 bases, with 7 bases separating them. The CDR3 sequence is 15 residues long. The CDR3, as DNA: TGTGCCAGCAGTTCTAGGGTCTCCTATAATTCACCCCTCCACTTT. It codes for CASSSRVSYNSPLHF.

This clonotype was seen at least ten times. The chain carries TRBV28 and TRBJ1-6; 7 bases fit TRBD1. Germline V gene lookup returns CDR1 MDHEN and CDR2 SYDVKM. The length of the CDR3 is 15 residues. The V segment lost 11 bases and the J segment 8 bases; nucleotides outside the gene matches: 15. The CDR3 nucleotides are TGTGCCTCTAGGGGGCTAAGTGTAGATGATTCACCCCTCCACTTT. Its translation is CASRGLSVDDSPLHF. Complete variable domain (other parts from reference TRBV28 and TRBJ1-6): DVKVTQSSRYLVKRTGEKVFLECVQDMDHENMFWYRQDPGLGLRLIYFSYDVKMKEKGDIPEGYSVSREKKERFSLILESASTNQTSMYLCASRGLSVDDSPLHFGNGTRLTVT.

This clonotype showed up many times. The chain has TRBV11-2 and TRBJ2-7; 11 nucleotides line up with TRBD1. The germline gives CDR1 SGHAT, CDR2 FQNNGV. V lost 1 base to trimming and J lost 6 bases; unmatched junction nucleotides: 2. The CDR3 contains 14 residues. CDR3 bases: TGTGCCAGCAGCTTAGGAGGGACAGGGGGCGAGCAGTACTTC. Translating gives CASSLGGTGGEQYF. Full variable domain (outside the CDR3, taken from reference TRBV11-2 and TRBJ2-7): EAGVAQSPRYKIIEKRQSVAFWCNPISGHATLYWYQQILGQGPKLLIQFQNNGVVDDSQLPKDRFSAERLKGVDSTLKIQPAKLEDSAVYLCASSLGGTGGEQYFGPGTRLTVT.